The clone carrying this T cell receptor (beta chain) has at least ten counts. Its antigen is undetermined. Sample-barcoded 5' priming and a J-beta primer mix drove a second PCR of about 6 to 11 cycles. In TCRdb, the 5' RACE reads were re-called with MiXCR into one record per CDR3 protein. The sample lists about 590,000 distinct CDR3 sequences; around 31% were seen once. V lost 7 bases and J 8 bases, leaving 17 bases between the germline ends. The CDR3 covers 12 residues. CDR1 is SQVTM and CDR2 is ANQGSEA in the germline V gene. The data are from a study of blood T cells in healthy people across ages. Study-level findings and limits: The study could not conclusively compare naive and antigen-experienced cells, given its unsorted PBMCs.

The sequenced sample consisted of blood. This chain uses TRBV29-1 with TRBJ1-2; tentative D call: TRBD1 (5 bases). The TCR comes from a woman of 80 years or more in good health. The CDR3 coding sequence is TGCAGCGCTGACCCTCCGACAGACGGCTACACCTTC. Translated, it gives CSADPPTDGYTF.